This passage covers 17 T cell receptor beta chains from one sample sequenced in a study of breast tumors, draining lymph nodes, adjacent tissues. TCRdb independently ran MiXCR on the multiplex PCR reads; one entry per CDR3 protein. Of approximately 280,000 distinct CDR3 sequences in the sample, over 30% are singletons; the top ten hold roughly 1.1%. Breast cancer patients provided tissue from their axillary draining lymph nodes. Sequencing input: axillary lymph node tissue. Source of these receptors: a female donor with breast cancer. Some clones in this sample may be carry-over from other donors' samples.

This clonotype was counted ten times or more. CDR3 sequence: CASSDEHGLAGGGNEQFF. The CDR3, as DNA: TGTGCCAGTTCCGACGAACATGGACTAGCGGGAGGGGGGAATGAGCAGTTCTTC. The genes are TRBV19 and TRBJ2-1; 15 positions match TRBD2. The CDR3 has 18 amino acids. V dropped 8 bases and J dropped 7; count of bases not matched to a gene: 15. In germline, CDR1 is LNHDA, CDR2 SQIVND (reference sequence).

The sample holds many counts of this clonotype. The CDR3 region has the DNA TGTGCCAGTAGTATACGGACAGGGAGGGGGACCTACGAGCAGTACTTC. This gives the protein CASSIRTGRGTYEQYF. This chain connects TRBV19 to TRBJ2-7, with a weak D call TRBD1 (8 bases). V was clipped by 2 bases and J by 2 bases, with 16 bases between them. The CDR3 loop spans 16 amino acids. Germline-derived CDR1 and CDR2 are LNHDA and SQIVND (reference sequence).

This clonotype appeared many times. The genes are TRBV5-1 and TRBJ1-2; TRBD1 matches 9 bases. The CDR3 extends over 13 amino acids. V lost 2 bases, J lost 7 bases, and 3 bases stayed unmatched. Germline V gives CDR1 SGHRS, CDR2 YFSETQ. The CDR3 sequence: CASSLGQGSGYTF. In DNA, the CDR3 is TGCGCCAGCAGCTTAGGACAGGGGAGTGGCTACACCTTC.

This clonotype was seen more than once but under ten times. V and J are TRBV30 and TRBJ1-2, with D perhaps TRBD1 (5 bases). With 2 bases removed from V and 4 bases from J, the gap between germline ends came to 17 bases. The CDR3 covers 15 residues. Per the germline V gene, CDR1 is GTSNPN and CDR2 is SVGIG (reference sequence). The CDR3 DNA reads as TGTGCCTGGAGTATTCCTGCAGGGTTTACCTATGGCTACACCTTC. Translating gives CAWSIPAGFTYGYTF.

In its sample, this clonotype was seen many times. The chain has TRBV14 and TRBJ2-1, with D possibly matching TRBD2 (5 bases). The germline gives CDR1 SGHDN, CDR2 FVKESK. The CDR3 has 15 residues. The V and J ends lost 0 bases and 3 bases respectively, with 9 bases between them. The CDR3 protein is CASSQESDYYNEQFF. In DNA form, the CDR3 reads TGTGCCAGCAGCCAAGAATCCGACTACTACAATGAGCAGTTCTTC. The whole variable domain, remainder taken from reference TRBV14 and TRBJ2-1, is EAGVTQFPSHSVIEKGQTVTLRCDPISGHDNLYWYRRVMGKEIKFLLHFVKESKQDESGMPNNRFLAERTGGTYSTLKVQPAELEDSGVYFCASSQESDYYNEQFFGPGTRLTVL.

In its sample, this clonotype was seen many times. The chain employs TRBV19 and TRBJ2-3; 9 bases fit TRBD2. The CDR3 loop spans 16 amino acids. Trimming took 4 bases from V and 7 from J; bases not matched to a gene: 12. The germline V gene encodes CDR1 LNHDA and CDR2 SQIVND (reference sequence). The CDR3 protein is CASSTRGSGSRNTQYF. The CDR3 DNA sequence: TGTGCCAGTAGTACCCGTGGTAGCGGGAGCCGGAATACGCAGTATTTT.

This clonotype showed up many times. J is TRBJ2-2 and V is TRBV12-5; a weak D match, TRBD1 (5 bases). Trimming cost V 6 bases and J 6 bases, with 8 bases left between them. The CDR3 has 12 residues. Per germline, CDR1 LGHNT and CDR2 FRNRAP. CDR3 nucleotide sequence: TGTGCTAGTGGGGTACAGGCCGGGGAGCTGTTTTTT. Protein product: CASGVQAGELFF.

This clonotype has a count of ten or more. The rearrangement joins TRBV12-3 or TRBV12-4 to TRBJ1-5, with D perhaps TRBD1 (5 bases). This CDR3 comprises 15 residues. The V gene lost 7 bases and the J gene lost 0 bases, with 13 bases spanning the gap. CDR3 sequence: CASNRDGNSNQPQHF. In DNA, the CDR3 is TGTGCCAGCAATAGGGACGGCAATAGCAATCAGCCCCAGCATTTT.

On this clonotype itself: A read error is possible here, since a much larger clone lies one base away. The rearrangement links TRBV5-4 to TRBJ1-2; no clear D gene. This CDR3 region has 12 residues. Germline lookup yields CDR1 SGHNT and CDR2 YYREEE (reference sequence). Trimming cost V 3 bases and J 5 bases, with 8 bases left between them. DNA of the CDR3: TGTGCCAGCAGCTCGGGCAGATATGGCTACACCTTC. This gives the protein CASSSGRYGYTF.

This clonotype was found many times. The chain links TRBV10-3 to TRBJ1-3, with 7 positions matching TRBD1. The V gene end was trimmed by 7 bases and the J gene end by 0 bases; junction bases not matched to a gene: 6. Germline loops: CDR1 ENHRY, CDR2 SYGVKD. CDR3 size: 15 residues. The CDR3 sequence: CAIKGDRYSGNTIYF. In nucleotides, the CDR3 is TGTGCCATCAAGGGGGACAGATACTCTGGAAACACCATATATTTT.

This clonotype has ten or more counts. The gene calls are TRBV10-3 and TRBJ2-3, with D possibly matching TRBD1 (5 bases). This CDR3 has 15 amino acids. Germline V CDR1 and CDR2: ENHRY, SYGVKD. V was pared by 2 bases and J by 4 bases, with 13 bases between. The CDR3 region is CAISEGPQGADTQYF. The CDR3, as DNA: TGTGCCATCAGTGAGGGGCCCCAAGGGGCAGATACGCAGTATTTT.

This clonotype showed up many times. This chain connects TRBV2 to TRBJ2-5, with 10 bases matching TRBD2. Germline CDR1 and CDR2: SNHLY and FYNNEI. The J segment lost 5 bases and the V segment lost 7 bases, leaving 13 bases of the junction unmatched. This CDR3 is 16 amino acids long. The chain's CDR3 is CASTRGLAGDWETQYF. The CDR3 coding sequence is TGTGCCAGCACTCGCGGGCTAGCGGGAGACTGGGAGACCCAGTACTTC.

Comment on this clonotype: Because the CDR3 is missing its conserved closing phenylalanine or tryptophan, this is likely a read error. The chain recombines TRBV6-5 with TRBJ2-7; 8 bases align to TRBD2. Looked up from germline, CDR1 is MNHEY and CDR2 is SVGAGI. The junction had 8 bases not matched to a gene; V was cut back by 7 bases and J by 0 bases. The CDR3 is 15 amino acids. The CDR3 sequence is CASNKLAASSYEQYS. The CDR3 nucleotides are TGTGCCAGCAACAAACTAGCGGCGAGCTCCTACGAGCAGTACTCC.

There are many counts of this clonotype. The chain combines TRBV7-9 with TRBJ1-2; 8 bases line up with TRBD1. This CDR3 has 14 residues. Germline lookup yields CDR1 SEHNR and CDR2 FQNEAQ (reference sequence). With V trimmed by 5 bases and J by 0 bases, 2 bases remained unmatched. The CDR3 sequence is CASSQGQANYGYTF. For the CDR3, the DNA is TGTGCCAGCAGCCAGGGACAGGCTAACTATGGCTACACCTTC.

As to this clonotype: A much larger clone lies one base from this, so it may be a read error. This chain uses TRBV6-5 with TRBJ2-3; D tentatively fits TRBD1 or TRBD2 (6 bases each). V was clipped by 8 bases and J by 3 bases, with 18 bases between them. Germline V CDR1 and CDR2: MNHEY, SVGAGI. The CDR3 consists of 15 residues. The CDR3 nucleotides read TGTGCCAGCGCTGTGGGGGGCGGAGATACAGATACGCAGTATTTT. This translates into CASAVGGGDTDTQYF.

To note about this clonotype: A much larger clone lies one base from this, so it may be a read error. The CDR3 DNA reads TGTGCCAGCGTACGAGACACTATCGACTATGGCTACACCTTC. This encodes CASVRDTIDYGYTF. The gene calls are TRBV6-6 and TRBJ1-2; D remains unclear. The CDR3 runs to 14 residues. With 8 bases removed from V and 3 bases from J, the gap between germline ends came to 16 bases. Germline V gives CDR1 MNHNY, CDR2 SVGAGI (reference sequence).

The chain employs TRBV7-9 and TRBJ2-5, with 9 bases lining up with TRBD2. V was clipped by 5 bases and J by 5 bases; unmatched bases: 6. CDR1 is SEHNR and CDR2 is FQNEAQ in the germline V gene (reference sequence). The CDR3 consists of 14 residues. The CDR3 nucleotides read TGTGCCAGCAGCGGGCGGGGGGGGCCGGAGACCCAGTACTTC. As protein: CASSGRGGPETQYF.